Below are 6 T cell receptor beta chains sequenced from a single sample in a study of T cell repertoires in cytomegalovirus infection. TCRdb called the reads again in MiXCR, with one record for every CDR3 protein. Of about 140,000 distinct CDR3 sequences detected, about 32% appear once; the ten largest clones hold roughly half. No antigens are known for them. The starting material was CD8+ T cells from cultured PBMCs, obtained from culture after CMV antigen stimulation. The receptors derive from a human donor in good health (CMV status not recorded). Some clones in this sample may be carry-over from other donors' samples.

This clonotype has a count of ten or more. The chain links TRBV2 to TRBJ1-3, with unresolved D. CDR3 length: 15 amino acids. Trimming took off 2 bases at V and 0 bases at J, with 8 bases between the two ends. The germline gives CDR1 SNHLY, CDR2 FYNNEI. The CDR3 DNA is TGTGCCAGCAGTGAAAACGTAGCCTCTGGAAACACCATATATTTT. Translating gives CASSENVASGNTIYF.

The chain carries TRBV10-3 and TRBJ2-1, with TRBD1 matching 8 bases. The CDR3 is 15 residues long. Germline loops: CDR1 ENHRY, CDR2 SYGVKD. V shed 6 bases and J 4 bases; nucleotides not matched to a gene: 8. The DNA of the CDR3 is TGTGCCATCAGGCTGGACAGGGCTTTATACAATGAGCAGTTCTTC. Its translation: CAIRLDRALYNEQFF.

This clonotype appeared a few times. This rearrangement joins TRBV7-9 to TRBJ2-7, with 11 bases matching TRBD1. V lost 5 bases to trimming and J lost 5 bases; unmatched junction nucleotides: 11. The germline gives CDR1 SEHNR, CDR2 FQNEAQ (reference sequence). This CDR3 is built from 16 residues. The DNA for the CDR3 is TGTGCCAGCAGCCCCTCGGGGGGACAGGGGGTCCACGAGCAGTACTTC. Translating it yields CASSPSGGQGVHEQYF.

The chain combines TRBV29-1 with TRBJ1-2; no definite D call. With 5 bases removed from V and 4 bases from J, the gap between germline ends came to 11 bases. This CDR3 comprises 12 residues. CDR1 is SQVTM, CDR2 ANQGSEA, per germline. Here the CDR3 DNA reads TGCAGCGTTCCCGGCGGCGTCTATGGCTACACCTTC. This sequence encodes CSVPGGVYGYTF. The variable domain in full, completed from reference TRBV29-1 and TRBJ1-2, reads SAVISQKPSRDICQRGTSLTIQCQVDSQVTMMFWYRQQPGQSLTLIATANQGSEATYESGFVIDKFPISRPNLTFSTLTVSNMSPEDSSIYLCSVPGGVYGYTFGSGTRLTVV.

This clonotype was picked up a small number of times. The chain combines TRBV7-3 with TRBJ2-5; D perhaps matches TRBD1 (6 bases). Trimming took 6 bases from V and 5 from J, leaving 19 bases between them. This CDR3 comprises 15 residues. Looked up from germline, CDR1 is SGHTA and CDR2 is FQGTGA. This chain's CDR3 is CASSYTSTGMETQYF. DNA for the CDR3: TGTGCCAGCAGTTACACCTCGACAGGAATGGAGACCCAGTACTTC.

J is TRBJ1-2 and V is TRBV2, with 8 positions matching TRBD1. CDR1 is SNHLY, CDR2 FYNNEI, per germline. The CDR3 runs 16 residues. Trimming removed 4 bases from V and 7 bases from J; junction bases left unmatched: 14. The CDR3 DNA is TGTGCCAGCAGTGGAAGGGATCAGGGGGCGCGGAGTGGCTACACCTTC. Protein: CASSGRDQGARSGYTF. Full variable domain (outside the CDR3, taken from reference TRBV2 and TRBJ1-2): EPEVTQTPSHQVTQMGQEVILRCVPISNHLYFYWYRQILGQKVEFLVSFYNNEISEKSEIFDDQFSVERPDGSNFTLKIRSTKLEDSAMYFCASSGRDQGARSGYTFGSGTRLTVV.